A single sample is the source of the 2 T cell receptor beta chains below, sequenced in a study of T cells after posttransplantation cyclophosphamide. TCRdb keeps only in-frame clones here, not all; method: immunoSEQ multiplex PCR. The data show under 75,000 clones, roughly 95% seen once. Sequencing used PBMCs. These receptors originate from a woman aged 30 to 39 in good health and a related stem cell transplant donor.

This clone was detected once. CDR3 DNA sequence: TGTGCCAGCCCCTTGACTAGTCGCACAGATACGCAGTATTTT. This translates into CASPLTSRTDTQYF. The V call is TRBV2, the J call TRBJ2-3; the D gene is possibly TRBD2 (6 bases). The CDR3 is made up of 14 amino acids. The germline CDR1 and CDR2 sequences are SNHLY and FYNNEI. Deletions cut 8 bases from V and 1 base from J, with 13 bases between.

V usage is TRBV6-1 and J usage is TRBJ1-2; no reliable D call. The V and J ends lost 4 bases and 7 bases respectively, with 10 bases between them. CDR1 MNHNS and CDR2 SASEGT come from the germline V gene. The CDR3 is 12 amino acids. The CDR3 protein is CASSGINAGYTF. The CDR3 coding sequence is TGTGCCAGCAGTGGGATCAACGCTGGCTACACCTTC.